This T cell receptor (beta chain) was obtained from a study of T cell changes during pregnancy in multiple sclerosis (dated by TCRdb to about 2019). About the study as a whole: Changes in the T cell repertoire over the course of pregnancy were examined in this study in women with multiple sclerosis.

With regard to this clone: Its antigen is unknown. No much larger clone is present one base from it, and per-base qualities are unavailable.

Taken from cysteine to phenylalanine, the CDR3 has 15 residues. This entry keeps only the CDR3 DNA: 45 bases, framed from base 1. Cut back by 1 base and 5 bases, the V and J ends lie 12 bases apart. The germline V gene sets CDR1 to SNHLY and CDR2 to FYNNEI. Library prep was done by the immunoSEQ multiplex PCR assay. TCRdb re-hosts the immuneACCESS table, in-frame sequences only. Its copies lack some clones; in the studies checked, an unresolved V gene accounts for under half of them, and the cause for the rest is not known. The sample table shows 40,000 or so clones, and over 75% are seen once. Around 0.45% of the sample is held by the ten biggest clonotypes.

The chain uses TRBV2 and TRBJ1-5; TRBD1 could be the D gene, as 6 bases match. This sequence was found in a female donor with multiple sclerosis, enrolled in a pregnancy study. The input for sequencing was CD4+ T cells from peripheral blood mononuclear cells, taken in the third trimester of pregnancy. In nucleotides, the sequence is TGTGCCAGCAGTGAAGAGGGGACATCCTATCAGCCCCAGCATTTT. Its protein product is CASSEEGTSYQPQHF.